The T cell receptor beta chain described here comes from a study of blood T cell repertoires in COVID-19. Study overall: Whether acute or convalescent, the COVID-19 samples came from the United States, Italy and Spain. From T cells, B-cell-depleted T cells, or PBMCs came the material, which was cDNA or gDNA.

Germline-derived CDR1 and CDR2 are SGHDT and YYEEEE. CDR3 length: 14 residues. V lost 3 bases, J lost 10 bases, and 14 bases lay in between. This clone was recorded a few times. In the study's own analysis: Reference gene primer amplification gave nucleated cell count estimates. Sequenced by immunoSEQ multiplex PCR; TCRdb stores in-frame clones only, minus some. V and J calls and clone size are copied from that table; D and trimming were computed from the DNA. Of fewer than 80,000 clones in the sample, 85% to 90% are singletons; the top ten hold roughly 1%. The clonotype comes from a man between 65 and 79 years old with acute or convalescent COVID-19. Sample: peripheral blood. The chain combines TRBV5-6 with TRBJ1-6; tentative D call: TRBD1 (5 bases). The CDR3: CASSSQGNQSPLHF. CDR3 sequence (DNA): TGTGCCAGCAGCTCGCAGGGTAATCAATCACCCCTCCACTTT.